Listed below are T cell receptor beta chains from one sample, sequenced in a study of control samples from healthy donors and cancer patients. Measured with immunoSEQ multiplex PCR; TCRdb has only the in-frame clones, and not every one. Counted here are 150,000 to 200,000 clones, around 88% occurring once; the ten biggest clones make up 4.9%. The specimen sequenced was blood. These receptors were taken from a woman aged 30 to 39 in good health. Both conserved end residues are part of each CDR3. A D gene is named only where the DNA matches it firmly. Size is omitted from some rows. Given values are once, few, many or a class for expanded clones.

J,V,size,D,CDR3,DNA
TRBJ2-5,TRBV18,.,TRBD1,CASSADRGSAETQYF,TGTGCCAGCTCAGCGGACAGGGGTTCAGCAGAGACCCAGTACTTC
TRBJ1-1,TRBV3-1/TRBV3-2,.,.,CASSQGLREAFF,TGTGCCAGCAGCCAAGGCTTACGTGAAGCTTTCTTT
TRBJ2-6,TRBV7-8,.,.,CASSLSSAGANVLTF,TGTGCCAGCAGCCTAAGTTCGGCTGGGGCCAACGTCCTGACTTTC
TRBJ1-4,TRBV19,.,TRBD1,CASSPNHGTGATNEKLFF,TGTGCCAGTAGTCCCAATCATGGGACAGGGGCAACTAATGAAAAACTGTTTTTT
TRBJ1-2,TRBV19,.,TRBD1,CASSILWTGDGYTF,TGTGCCAGTAGTATACTTTGGACAGGGGATGGCTACACCTTC
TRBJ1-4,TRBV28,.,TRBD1,CASRPGQGQARVTF,TGTGCCAGCAGGCCGGGACAGGGCCAAGCTAGGGTAACTTTT
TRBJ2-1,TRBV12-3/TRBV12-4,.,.,CASSLAGRNEQFF,TGTGCCAGCAGTTTAGCGGGTCGTAATGAGCAGTTCTTC
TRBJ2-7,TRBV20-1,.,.,CSAHDYYEQYF,TGCAGTGCTCACGATTACTACGAGCAGTACTTC
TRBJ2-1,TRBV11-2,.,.,CASSSELYNEQFF,TGTGCCAGCAGCTCAGAACTTTACAATGAGCAGTTCTTC
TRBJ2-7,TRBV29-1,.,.,CSAIPEGVPPYEQYF,TGCAGCGCCATTCCCGAGGGTGTTCCCCCCTACGAGCAGTACTTC
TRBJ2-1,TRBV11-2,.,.,CASSLGQYNNEQFF,TGTGCCAGCAGCTTAGGACAGTATAACAATGAGCAGTTCTTC
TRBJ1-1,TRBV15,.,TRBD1,CATSKDRVGTEAFF,TGTGCCACCAGCAAAGACAGGGTTGGAACTGAAGCTTTCTTT
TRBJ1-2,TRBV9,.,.,CASSARREGYGYTF,TGTGCCAGCAGCGCACGACGGGAGGGGTATGGCTACACCTTC
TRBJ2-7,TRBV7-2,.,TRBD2,CASSSSGTSGLFYEQYF,TGTGCCAGCAGCTCATCCGGGACTAGCGGGCTCTTCTACGAGCAGTACTTC
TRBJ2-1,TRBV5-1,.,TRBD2,CASSLAGTRGMDEQFF,TGCGCCAGCAGCTTGGCCGGGACTAGAGGGATGGATGAGCAGTTCTTC
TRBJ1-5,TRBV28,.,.,CASSRDNTNQPQHF,TGTGCCAGCAGCCGGGACAATACAAATCAGCCCCAGCATTTT
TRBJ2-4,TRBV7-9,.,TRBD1,CASSRTGQGSIQYF,TGTGCCAGCAGCCGTACGGGACAGGGCTCGATTCAGTACTTC
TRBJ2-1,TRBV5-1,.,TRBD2,CASSPGTSGDYNEQFF,TGCGCCAGCAGCCCGGGGACTAGCGGGGACTACAATGAGCAGTTCTTC
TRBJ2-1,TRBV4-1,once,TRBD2,CASSQGKGLAGNYNEQFF,TGCGCCAGCAGCCAAGGGAAGGGACTAGCGGGGAACTACAATGAGCAGTTCTTC
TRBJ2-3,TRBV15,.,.,CATEGSDLPDTQYF,TGTGCCACCGAGGGCAGCGATCTCCCAGATACGCAGTATTTT
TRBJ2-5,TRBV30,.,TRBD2,CAWSGGLAGVETQYF,TGTGCCTGGAGTGGCGGACTAGCGGGGGTCGAGACCCAGTACTTC
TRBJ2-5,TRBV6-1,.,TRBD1,CASSFGDRGETQYF,TGTGCCAGCAGTTTCGGGGACAGGGGAGAGACCCAGTACTTC
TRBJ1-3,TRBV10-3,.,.,CAISEQGTLGNTIYF,TGTGCCATCAGTGAACAAGGAACACTGGGAAACACCATATATTTT
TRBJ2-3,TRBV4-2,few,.,CASSQRADTSTDTQYF,TGTGCCAGCAGCCAAAGAGCGGATACTAGCACAGATACGCAGTATTTT
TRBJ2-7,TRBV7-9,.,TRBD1,CASSLVGQYYEQYF,TGTGCCAGCAGCTTAGTGGGACAGTACTACGAGCAGTACTTC
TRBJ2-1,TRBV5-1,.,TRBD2,CASSLAASGRYNEQFF,TGCGCCAGCAGCTTGGCGGCTAGCGGGAGATACAATGAGCAGTTCTTC
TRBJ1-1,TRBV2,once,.,CASSGQGPTEAFF,TGTGCCAGCAGTGGCCAGGGGCCAACTGAAGCTTTCTTT
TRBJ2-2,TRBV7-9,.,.,CASSLERQTGELFF,TGTGCCAGCAGCTTAGAGCGGCAAACCGGGGAGCTGTTTTTT
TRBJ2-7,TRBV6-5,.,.,CASSYSQHYEQYF,TGTGCCAGCAGTTACTCACAGCACTACGAGCAGTACTTC
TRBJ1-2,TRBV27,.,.,CASRGDNYGYTF,TGTGCCTCAAGGGGGGACAACTATGGCTACACCTTC
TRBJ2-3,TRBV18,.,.,CASSPELASDTQYF,TGTGCCAGCTCACCAGAGTTAGCTTCAGATACGCAGTATTTT
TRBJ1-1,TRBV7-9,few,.,CASSYTRGPTEAFF,TGTGCCAGCAGTTATACTCGGGGGCCCACTGAAGCTTTCTTT
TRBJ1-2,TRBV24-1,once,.,CATSDGGGVPYGYTF,TGTGCCACCAGTGACGGTGGGGGGGTTCCCTATGGCTACACCTTC
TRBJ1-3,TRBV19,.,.,CASRRPGTSGNTIYF,TGTGCCAGTAGGCGACCAGGGACTTCTGGAAACACCATATATTTT
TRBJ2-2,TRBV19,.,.,CASSIGAGNTGELFF,TGTGCCAGTAGTATAGGGGCAGGGAACACCGGGGAGCTGTTTTTT
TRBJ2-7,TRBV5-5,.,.,CASSLQPGSYEQYF,TGTGCCAGCAGCCTTCAACCTGGGTCCTACGAGCAGTACTTC
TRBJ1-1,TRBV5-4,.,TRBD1,CASSLKGQHREAFF,TGTGCCAGCAGCTTGAAGGGACAGCATCGTGAAGCTTTCTTT
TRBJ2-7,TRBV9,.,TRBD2,CASSDRTSGRYEQYF,TGTGCCAGCAGCGATAGGACTAGCGGAAGATACGAGCAGTACTTC
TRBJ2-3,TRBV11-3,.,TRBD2,CASSSLTSGGSTDTQYF,TGTGCCAGCAGCTCACTGACTAGCGGGGGTAGCACAGATACGCAGTATTTT
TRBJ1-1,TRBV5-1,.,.,CASSEGIGTEAFF,TGCGCCAGCAGTGAAGGGATCGGCACTGAAGCTTTCTTT
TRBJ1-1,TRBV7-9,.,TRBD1,CASTQGTTEAFF,TGTGCCAGCACACAGGGGACCACTGAAGCTTTCTTT
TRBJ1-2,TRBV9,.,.,CASSVSSKGSDGYTF,TGTGCCAGCAGCGTATCGTCTAAGGGGTCGGATGGCTACACCTTC
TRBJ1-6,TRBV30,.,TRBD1,CAWSVSPGRGQSSYNSPLHF,TGTGCCTGGAGTGTAAGCCCCGGCAGGGGGCAGAGCTCCTATAATTCACCCCTCCACTTT
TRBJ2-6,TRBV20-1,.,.,CSASLQSGANVLTF,TGCAGTGCTAGTTTGCAGTCTGGGGCCAACGTCCTGACTTTC